This T cell receptor (beta chain) was documented in a study of neurological immune-mediated disorders. The germline gives CDR1 SNHLY, CDR2 FYNNEI. The CDR3 consists of 12 residues. V lost 3 bases, J lost 2 bases, and 5 bases lay in between. This clonotype occurred many times. The antigen is unknown. There were roughly 1 million CD4+ or CD8+ T cells used in the sorted libraries. Study results and caveats: In HTLV-1-associated myelopathy, TCR clonal expansion was greatest, whereas multiple sclerosis had the least, falling below healthy controls.

TCRdb re-analysed the 5' RACE reads in MiXCR, keeping a single row per CDR3 protein. The sample gives roughly 19,000 distinct CDR3 sequences, 6.5% to 9% of which show up once; 17% is in the top ten. The V and J genes are TRBV2 and TRBJ2-7; D is unresolved. The receptor was isolated from a woman aged 25 to 39 with HTLV-1-associated myelopathy (HAM/TSP). Source material: CD8+ T cells from blood. DNA for the CDR3: TGTGCCAGCAGTGACAATCCCTACGAGCAGTACTTC. Protein sequence: CASSDNPYEQYF.